This TCR beta chain was sequenced in a study of blood T cell repertoires in COVID-19. Across the whole study: Recovery among Cohort 3 donors was established by two negative PCRs, clearance, or symptom resolution. Spain, Italy and the United States supplied samples that represented acute and convalescent COVID-19.

Participants were placed into cohorts based on the clinical history they reported. The table came from immunoSEQ multiplex PCR; TCRdb's copy has only in-frame clones and leaves some out. The sample yields about 190,000 clones, roughly nine tenths seen once. Germline loops: CDR1 SGHDT, CDR2 YYEEEE. This CDR3 is built from 15 residues. Trimming shortened V by 4 bases and J by 4 bases, and 16 bases separated the two germline ends. Sequencing was performed on PBMCs or T cells enriched from blood (not recorded which). The TCR comes from a woman in her thirties or forties in a cohort exposed to, infected with or recovered from COVID-19 (not recorded which). This chain links TRBV5-6 with TRBJ2-3; a weak D match, TRBD1 (6 bases). The DNA of the CDR3 is TGTGCCAGCAGCCCAGGGGTTGTGAGGCCAGATACGCAGTATTTT. Its protein is CASSPGVVRPDTQYF.